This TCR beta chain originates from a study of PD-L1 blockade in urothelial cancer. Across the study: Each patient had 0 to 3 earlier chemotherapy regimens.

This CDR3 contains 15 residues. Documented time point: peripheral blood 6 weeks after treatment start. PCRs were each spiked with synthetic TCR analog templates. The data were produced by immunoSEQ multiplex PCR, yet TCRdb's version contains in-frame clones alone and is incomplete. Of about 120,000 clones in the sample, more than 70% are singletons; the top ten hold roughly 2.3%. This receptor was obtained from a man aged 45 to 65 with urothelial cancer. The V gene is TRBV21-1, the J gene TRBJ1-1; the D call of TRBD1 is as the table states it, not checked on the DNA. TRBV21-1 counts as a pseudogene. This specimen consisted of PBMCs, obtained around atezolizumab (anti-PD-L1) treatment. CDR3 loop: CASSQGQGVWTEAFF. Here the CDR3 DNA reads TGTGCCAGCAGCCAGGGACAGGGTGTCTGGACTGAAGCTTTCTTT.